These T cell receptor beta chains were read from a single sample in a study of identical twins. TCRdb ran MiXCR on the 5' RACE reads and lists one entry per CDR3 protein. Here the sample spans hundreds of thousands of distinct CDR3 sequences, 21% being singletons. This sample was shared with a second study, whose subject was T cells expressing NK-cell markers.

Material for sequencing was PBMCs. Source of these receptors: a young woman in good health. CDR3s include the opening cysteine and the closing phenylalanine or tryptophan. Each record gives: D gene, CDR3 length, J gene, clone size, V gene, CDR3 DNA, CDR3 protein. D genes are given only for firm matches. Size is omitted from some rows. Given values are once, few, many or a class for expanded clones.

- | 13 | TRBJ2-7 | - | TRBV10-2 | TGCGCCAGCAGGGGCCTAGACCACTACGAGCAGTACTTC | CASRGLDHYEQYF
- | 14 | TRBJ2-2 | many | TRBV5-1 | TGCGCCAGCAGGGTCGAAGAGAGCACCGGGGAGCTGTTTTTT | CASRVEESTGELFF
- | 16 | TRBJ2-1 | - | TRBV5-5 | TGTGCCAGCAGCCCCACCGCTGGTGCGGGGTACAATGAGCAGTTCTTC | CASSPTAGAGYNEQFF
TRBD1 | 13 | TRBJ1-2 | - | TRBV7-2 | TGTGCCAGCAGCTTAAGACAGGGACAAAGCGGGACCTTC | CASSLRQGQSGTF
TRBD2 | 15 | TRBJ2-1 | few | TRBV20-1 | TGCAGTGCTAGAAACCTAGCGGGATCCTACAATGAGCAGTTCTTC | CSARNLAGSYNEQFF
TRBD1 | 12 | TRBJ1-1 | many | TRBV20-1 | TGCAGTGCACGACAGGGGGCTGCTGAAGCTTTCTTT | CSARQGAAEAFF
TRBD2 | 17 | TRBJ2-5 | - | TRBV12-3/TRBV12-4 | TGTGCCAGCAGTCCGAACTCGGGGGGGACTAGGAGGGAGACCCAGTACTTC | CASSPNSGGTRRETQYF
- | 12 | TRBJ2-7 | few | TRBV6-6 | TGTGCCAGCAGTTATTATCCGTACGAGCAGTACTTC | CASSYYPYEQYF
- | 17 | TRBJ2-1 | few | TRBV20-1 | TGCAGTGCTCGAACATTCCGGACAGCCCGCTCCTACAATGAGCAGTTCTTC | CSARTFRTARSYNEQFF
- | 13 | TRBJ2-3 | - | TRBV24-1 | TGTGCCATCGGGGCAGGGAGCACAGATACGCAGTATTTT | CAIGAGSTDTQYF
- | 12 | TRBJ2-5 | - | TRBV12-3/TRBV12-4 | TGTGCCAGCACCCAGATAGGGGAGACCCAGTACTTC | CASTQIGETQYF
- | 16 | TRBJ2-2 | - | TRBV12-3/TRBV12-4 | TGTGCCAGCAGTTTAGCGGACCTCTCGGGGACCGGGGAGCTGTTTTTT | CASSLADLSGTGELFF
- | 14 | TRBJ2-3 | many | TRBV20-1 | TGCAGTGCTAGAGTGGGGGGGCCCCGAGATACGCAGTATTTT | CSARVGGPRDTQYF
- | 13 | TRBJ2-1 | many | TRBV12-3/TRBV12-4 | TGTGCCAGCAGTTTAGGACGGGGCGGTGAGCAGTTCTTC | CASSLGRGGEQFF
TRBD1 | 14 | TRBJ2-3 | few | TRBV27 | TGTGCCAGCGCGCTACAGGGGAGCACAGATACGCAGTATTTT | CASALQGSTDTQYF
- | 15 | TRBJ2-5 | few | TRBV7-2 | TGTGCCAGCAGCCTGCACGGGGCAGCCCAAGAGACCCAGTACTTC | CASSLHGAAQETQYF
- | 15 | TRBJ2-2 | - | TRBV27 | TGTGCCAGCAGTCCTTACACAGGGTCGATCGGGGAGCTGTTTTTT | CASSPYTGSIGELFF
- | 12 | TRBJ1-6 | - | TRBV27 | TGTGCCAGCAGTTTTTTAGGTTCACCCCTCCACTTT | CASSFLGSPLHF
- | 13 | TRBJ2-3 | many | TRBV5-1 | TGCGCCAGCAGCGCGGACTCCACAGATACGCAGTATTTT | CASSADSTDTQYF
- | 17 | TRBJ2-1 | - | TRBV21-1 | TGTGCCAGCAGCAATGATGCGGGACCTACGCTATACAATGAGCAGTTCTTC | CASSNDAGPTLYNEQFF
- | 16 | TRBJ2-1 | - | TRBV5-5 | TGTGCCAGCAGTCCGACCCGCCGTGCGTCCTACAATGAGCAGTTCTTC | CASSPTRRASYNEQFF
- | 13 | TRBJ2-5 | - | TRBV12-3/TRBV12-4 | TGTGCCAGCAGTTTGAGGGTAACGGAGACCCAGTACTTC | CASSLRVTETQYF
- | 14 | TRBJ2-2 | few | TRBV10-3 | TGTGCCATCAGCCAAGCGGGGAACACCGGGGAGCTGTTTTTT | CAISQAGNTGELFF
TRBD1 | 14 | TRBJ2-7 | - | TRBV20-1 | TGCAGTGCGAAGACAGGGGGCTGGTCCTACGAGCAGTACTTC | CSAKTGGWSYEQYF
- | 13 | TRBJ2-1 | few | TRBV24-1 | TGTGCCTCCCCCGGTAGGGGCCTCAATGAGCAGTTCTTC | CASPGRGLNEQFF
- | 15 | TRBJ2-7 | few | TRBV6-5 | TGTGCCAGCAGTTACAAGGGTTACGGCTCCTACGAGCAGTACTTC | CASSYKGYGSYEQYF
- | 14 | TRBJ1-2 | - | TRBV4-3 | TGCGCCAGCAGCCCTGCCGGGGGAGCGCATGGCTACACCTTC | CASSPAGGAHGYTF
- | 15 | TRBJ2-3 | - | TRBV20-1 | TGCAGTGCTACGGCGGCAAACTCCTACACAGATACGCAGTATTTT | CSATAANSYTDTQYF
TRBD1 | 16 | TRBJ2-1 | few | TRBV7-9 | TGTGCCAGCAGTAACCCTGGGACAGGGGACCTTCTTCGGCAGTTCTTC | CASSNPGTGDLLRQFF